These 15 T cell receptor beta chains originate from one sample sequenced in a study of cytomegalovirus exposure and HLA in healthy donors. Primers included in the PCR were 60 Vbeta and 13 Jbeta primers. Produced via immunoSEQ multiplex PCR; TCRdb's table is partial and in-frame only. The table lists around 220,000 clones, almost 80% of them singletons. The specimen was PBMCs. The receptors were sampled from a man aged 18 to 30 in good health and CMV-seronegative.

The chain is built from TRBV5-1 and TRBJ2-3; tentative D call: TRBD2 (5 bases). Deletions cut 4 bases from V and 2 bases from J, with 14 bases between. This CDR3 contains 15 residues. CDR1 is SGHRS, CDR2 YFSETQ, per germline. Here the CDR3 DNA reads TGCGCCAGCAGCCCCGGAGGAGCCACCACAGATACGCAGTATTTT. Residues: CASSPGGATTDTQYF.

J is TRBJ1-3 and V is TRBV19, with 10 bases matching TRBD1. CDR1 and CDR2 from the germline V gene are LNHDA and SQIVND (reference sequence). Trimming removed 5 bases from V and 2 bases from J; junction bases left unmatched: 6. This CDR3 region has 16 residues. Here the CDR3 reads CASSPRQGATGNTIYF. The CDR3 DNA is TGTGCCAGTAGTCCCCGACAGGGGGCAACTGGAAACACCATATATTTT.

This clone was detected a few times. V usage is TRBV6-5 and J usage is TRBJ2-5, with D uncertain. This CDR3 has 12 amino acids. V was shortened by 5 bases and J by 5 bases, with 9 bases between the two germline ends. The germline V gene has CDR1 MNHEY and CDR2 SVGAGI. CDR3 sequence (DNA): TGTGCCAGCAGTAGTCGCAGGGAGACCCAGTACTTC. This sequence encodes CASSSRRETQYF.

A few counts support this clone. The CDR3 nucleotides read TGCGCCAGCAGCCCTGGGGGGGCGGAATTTAATGAAAAACTGTTTTTT. It yields the protein CASSPGGAEFNEKLFF. The J gene is TRBJ1-4, the V gene TRBV4-3; perhaps TRBD1 as D (6 bases). Germline-derived CDR1 and CDR2 are LGHNA and YSLEER. The germline V and J ends were trimmed by 4 bases and 4 bases, with 16 bases remaining between them. The CDR3 runs to 16 residues.

The chain is built from TRBV2 and TRBJ2-5; 13 bases map to TRBD2. J lost 5 bases, V lost 6 bases, and 9 bases had no gene match. Germline values: CDR1 SNHLY, CDR2 FYNNEI. This CDR3 region has 16 residues. The CDR3 DNA sequence: TGTGCCAGCAGAGGGGGACTAGCGGGATTTATTGAGACCCAGTACTTC. Amino acids: CASRGGLAGFIETQYF.

This chain links TRBV4-3 with TRBJ2-1; D possibly corresponds to TRBD1 (6 bases). In germline, CDR1 is LGHNA, CDR2 YSLEER. The germline V and J ends were trimmed by 0 bases and 4 bases, with 16 bases remaining between them. CDR3 length equals 17 residues. CDR3 loop: CASSQDRSQGIYNEQFF. The CDR3 coding sequence is TGCGCCAGCAGCCAAGATAGGAGCCAGGGGATTTACAATGAGCAGTTCTTC.

This clone is a singleton in its sample. The V gene is TRBV4-1, the J gene TRBJ2-4; 7 bases are shared with TRBD1. Germline V gives CDR1 MGHRA, CDR2 YSYEKL. The junction had 4 bases not matched to a gene; V was cut back by 4 bases and J by 4 bases. The CDR3 length is 14 residues. Written as DNA, the CDR3 is TGCGCCAGCAGCCTTGGGACAGCGAAAAACATTCAGTACTTC. Encoded protein: CASSLGTAKNIQYF.

The V gene is TRBV18, the J gene TRBJ2-3, with 13 bases that match TRBD2. The length of the CDR3 is 19 residues. The V gene end was trimmed by 0 bases and the J gene end by 0 bases; junction bases not matched to a gene: 6. Germline V gene sequence: CDR1 KGHSH, CDR2 LQKENI. The CDR3 DNA is TGTGCCAGCTCACCACCCGGGACTAGCGGGACTGCTAGCACAGATACGCAGTATTTT. Translated: CASSPPGTSGTASTDTQYF.

The J gene is TRBJ1-4, the V gene TRBV30, with 9 bases that match TRBD1. V was clipped by 3 bases and J by 6 bases; unmatched bases: 8. Per the germline V gene, CDR1 is GTSNPN and CDR2 is SVGIG (reference sequence). The CDR3 is 15 residues long. DNA for the CDR3: TGTGCCTGGAGGGTGGAGGGACAGGGCGATGAAAAACTGTTTTTT. Its translation is CAWRVEGQGDEKLFF.

The V and J genes are TRBV7-3 and TRBJ2-7; D not resolved. CDR1 and CDR2 from the germline V gene are SGHTA and FQGTGA. The ends were cut back, 2 bases at V and 3 bases at J, with 20 bases in the middle. This CDR3 is 17 amino acids long. CDR3 DNA sequence: TGTGCCAGCAGCTTAGGAACGGGTCTCCCGACCGGCTACGAGCAGTACTTC. It is translated as CASSLGTGLPTGYEQYF.

The genes are TRBV27 and TRBJ2-1, with 8 bases that match TRBD2. The CDR3 extends over 16 amino acids. With 3 bases clipped from V and 4 bases from J, the junction kept 8 bases outside the gene matches. Germline V gene sequence: CDR1 MNHEY, CDR2 SMNVEV (reference sequence). CDR3 loop: CASSFWLAGTYNEQFF. The CDR3 DNA reads TGTGCCAGCAGTTTTTGGCTAGCGGGCACTTACAATGAGCAGTTCTTC.

The gene calls are TRBV7-9 and TRBJ1-5; D may be TRBD1 (6 bases). Trimming pared 8 bases from V and 4 bases from J, leaving 15 bases between. The CDR3 totals 14 residues. Germline CDR1 SEHNR, CDR2 FQNEAQ (reference sequence). In DNA form, the CDR3 reads TGTGCCAGCGAGCCTTCAGGGGAAAATCAGCCCCAGCATTTT. It yields the protein CASEPSGENQPQHF.

The chain links TRBV7-2 to TRBJ1-1, with D maybe TRBD1 (5 bases). V gave up 2 bases and J gave up 4 bases, with 20 bases separating them. The CDR3 is 17 amino acids. Germline CDR1 and CDR2: SGHTA and FQGNSA. This chain's CDR3 is CASSLWGTPQSGTEAFF. CDR3 DNA sequence: TGTGCCAGCAGCTTATGGGGGACTCCCCAATCGGGCACTGAAGCTTTCTTT.

This clone has more than one count but fewer than ten. This chain joins TRBV4-1 and TRBJ2-3; 7 nucleotides agree with TRBD2. J lost 6 bases, V lost 3 bases, and 3 bases had no gene match. Germline CDR1 MGHRA, CDR2 YSYEKL. This CDR3 spans 13 amino acids. CDR3 sequence (DNA): TGCGCCAGCAGCCAGCAACTAGCGGATACGCAGTATTTT. As protein: CASSQQLADTQYF.

V gene TRBV9 combines with J gene TRBJ2-2; no clear D gene. The germline V and J ends were trimmed by 3 bases and 2 bases, with 11 bases remaining between them. Germline CDR1 and CDR2: SGDLS and YYNGEE. The CDR3 extends over 15 amino acids. DNA for the CDR3: TGTGCCAGCAGCGACGATAGACTCAACACCGGGGAGCTGTTTTTT. As protein: CASSDDRLNTGELFF.